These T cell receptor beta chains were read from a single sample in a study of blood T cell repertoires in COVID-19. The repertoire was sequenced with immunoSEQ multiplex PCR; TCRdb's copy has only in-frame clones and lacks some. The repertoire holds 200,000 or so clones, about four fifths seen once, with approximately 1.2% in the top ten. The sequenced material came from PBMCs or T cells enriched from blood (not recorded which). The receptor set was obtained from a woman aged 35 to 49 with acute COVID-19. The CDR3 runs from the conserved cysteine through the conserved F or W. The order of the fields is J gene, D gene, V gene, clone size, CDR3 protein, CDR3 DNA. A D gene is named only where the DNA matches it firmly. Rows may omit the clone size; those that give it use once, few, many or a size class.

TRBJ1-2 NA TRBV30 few CAWSPLLRYTF TGTGCCTGGAGTCCTCTCCTCCGCTACACCTTC
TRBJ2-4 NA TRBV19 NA CATKGAGLAKNIQYF TGTGCCACTAAGGGGGCGGGACTAGCCAAAAACATTCAGTACTTC
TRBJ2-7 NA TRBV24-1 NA CATSRDSYEQYF TGTGCCACCAGCAGGGACTCCTACGAGCAGTACTTC
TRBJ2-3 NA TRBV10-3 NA CAISEATDTQYF TGTGCCATCAGTGAGGCGACAGATACGCAGTATTTT
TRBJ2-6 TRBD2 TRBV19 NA CATSMGGNNVLTF TGTGCCACCTCAATGGGGGGGAACAACGTCCTGACTTTC
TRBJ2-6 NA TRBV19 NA CATLGVSSGANVLTF TGTGCCACCCTCGGGGTCTCCTCTGGGGCCAACGTCCTGACTTTC
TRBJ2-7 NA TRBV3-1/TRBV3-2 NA CASSPQGFGGPHKF TGTGCCAGCAGCCCTCAGGGGTTCGGGGGGCCACATAAGTTC
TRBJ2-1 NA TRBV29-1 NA CSVGGGNEQFF TGCAGCGTTGGAGGGGGCAATGAGCAGTTCTTC
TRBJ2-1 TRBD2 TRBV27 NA CASSFSGGEQFF TGTGCCAGCAGTTTTTCGGGGGGTGAGCAGTTCTTC
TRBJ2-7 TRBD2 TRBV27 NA CASSFGLAGAREQYF TGTGCCAGCAGTTTTGGGCTAGCGGGAGCAAGGGAGCAGTACTTC
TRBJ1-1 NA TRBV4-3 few CASSTQGRVLSTEAFF TGCGCCAGCAGCACCCAGGGCAGGGTTCTTAGCACTGAAGCTTTCTTT
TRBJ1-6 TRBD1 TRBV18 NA CATQGTAPYSPLHF TGTGCCACCCAGGGGACAGCTCCCTATTCACCCCTCCACTTT
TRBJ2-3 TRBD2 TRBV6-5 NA CAGGSGGGTDTQYF TGTGCCGGCGGCTCGGGAGGGGGGACAGATACGCAGTATTTT
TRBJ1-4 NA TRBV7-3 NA CASSSFPNEKLFF TGTGCCAGCAGCTCCTTTCCTAATGAAAAACTGTTTTTT
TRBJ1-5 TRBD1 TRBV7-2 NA CASRRDSNRVDQPQHF TGTGCCAGCAGGAGGGACAGTAACAGGGTCGACCAGCCCCAGCATTTT
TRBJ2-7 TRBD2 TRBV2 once CASRGSKTSGGRYEQYF TGTGCCAGCAGAGGGTCTAAGACTAGCGGGGGTCGCTACGAGCAGTACTTC
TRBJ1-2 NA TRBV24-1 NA CATSDVNRVGYTF TGTGCCACCAGTGATGTCAACAGGGTTGGCTACACCTTC
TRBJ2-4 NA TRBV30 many CAWSAGPGTKNIQYF TGTGCCTGGAGCGCGGGTCCGGGGACCAAAAACATTCAGTACTTC
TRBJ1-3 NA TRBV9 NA CASSVGHRPDIVSGNTIYF TGTGCCAGCAGCGTAGGCCATCGTCCGGACATAGTCTCTGGAAACACCATATATTTT
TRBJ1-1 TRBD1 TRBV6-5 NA CASIETGTENTEAFF TGTGCCAGCATCGAAACCGGGACAGAGAACACTGAAGCTTTCTTT
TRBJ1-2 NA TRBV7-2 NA CATQGQQEYGYTF TGTGCCACGCAAGGACAACAAGAATATGGCTACACCTTC